These 8 T cell receptor beta chains originate from one sample sequenced in a study of tissue T cells after allogeneic stem cell transplantation. Specified time point: mouse harvest day 14 after allogeneic transplant. The graft held 10^6 splenic CD5+ T cells and 10^7 T-cell-depleted bone marrow cells. Profiling relied on immunoSEQ multiplex PCR, and the TCRdb table lists in-frame clones only, not all of them. Among roughly 3,000 clones listed, under 60% were seen once. Sequencing was carried out using lymph node tissue. The source is a female BALB/c mouse given C57BL/6 T cells with graft-versus-host disease after an allogeneic hematopoietic cell transplant.

Points on this clone: The listed genes are named as in mouse. The CDR3 spells CASSRDNSAETLYF. CDR3 bases read: TGTGCCAGCAGTCGGGACAATAGTGCAGAAACGCTGTAT. The chain links TRBV26 to TRBJ2-3; weak D call: TRBD1 (6 bases). The CDR3 goes on 1 residue after the read ends, and that part is filled in from the germline J gene. The CDR3 loop spans 14 amino acids. V was trimmed by 4 bases and J by 0 bases, leaving 8 bases between them. Germline assignment: CDR1 KGHPV and CDR2 FQNQEV (reference sequence).

On this clone: Mouse germline and gene names are used. From the germline J gene comes the end of the CDR3, since the read stops 1 residue before it. The chain uses TRBV3 and TRBJ2-7; TRBD1 or TRBD2 may be the D gene (5 bases each). Trimming shortened V by 1 base and J by 0 bases, and 7 bases separated the two germline ends. Germline V lookup: CDR1 SNHLY, CDR2 FYNGKV (reference sequence). The CDR3 has 14 residues. Incomplete CDR3 DNA: TGTGCCAGCAGCTTAGAGGGGACCTCCTATGAACAGTAC. Residues: CASSLEGTSYEQY. The complete CDR3 sequence is CASSLEGTSYEQYF.

As concerns this clone: All gene names here are mouse names. Read coverage stops 1 residue before the CDR3 terminus; the germline J gene supplies the remainder. The rearrangement links TRBV26 to TRBJ1-3; no definite D call. The germline V and J ends were trimmed by 6 bases and 0 bases, with 9 bases remaining between them. From germline, CDR1 is KGHPV and CDR2 FQNQEV (reference sequence). The length of the CDR3 is 14 residues. This CDR3 reads CASSSAISGNTLYF. CDR3 DNA, as far as it was read: TGTGCCAGCAGCTCCGCCATTTCTGGAAATACGCTCTAT. Supplemented by reference TRBV26 and TRBJ1-3, the full variable domain reads NSKVIQTPRYLVKGQGQKAKMRCIPEKGHPVVFWYQQNKNNEFKFLINFQNQEVLQQIDMTEKRFSAECPSNSPCSLEIQSSEAGDSALYLCASSSAISGNTLYFGEGSRLIVV.

A remark on this clone: Gene and germline names: mouse. The read stops 1 residue short of the end of the CDR3; the missing end is completed from the germline J gene. V gene TRBV23 combines with J gene TRBJ2-2; the table calls TRBD1, which could not be checked here. Per germline, CDR1 KGHTA and CDR2 FQNQQP. There are 14 residues in the CDR3. The DNA read from the CDR3 is TGCTCCAGCAGTCAAAACACAAACACCGGGCAGCTCTAC. Amino acids: CSSSQNTNTGQLY. The CDR3 in full is CSSSQNTNTGQLYF.

With regard to this clone: Each gene name is a mouse one. Here the CDR3 reads CGARGQRGQAPLF. CDR3 DNA (partial): TGTGGTGCTAGAGGACAGAGGGGCCAGGCTCCGCTT. The chain is built from TRBV20 and TRBJ1-5, with TRBD1 as a possible D gene (6 bases). The read stops 1 residue short of the end of the CDR3; the missing end is completed from the germline J gene. Trimming took 3 bases from V and 6 from J, leaving 12 bases between them. There are 13 residues in the CDR3. Germline lookup yields CDR1 GFQATS and CDR2 STVNSAI.

A note on this clone: Gene names are the mouse ones. The observed sequence ends 1 residue before the CDR3 terminus, with the missing tail filled in from the germline J gene. The rearrangement links TRBV29 to TRBJ1-2, with D uncertain. Germline CDR1 reads MSHET; CDR2 reads SYDVDS. Trimming shortened V by 4 bases and J by 0 bases, and 0 bases separated the two germline ends. This CDR3 has 11 residues. The CDR3 DNA, read in part, is TGTGCTAGCAGTTCAAACTCCGACTACACC. Protein product: CASSSNSDYT. The entire CDR3 is CASSSNSDYTF.

Regarding this clone: The gene symbols are mouse symbols. The missing CDR3 end, 1 residue past where the read stops, is filled in from the germline J gene. The chain combines TRBV26 with TRBJ1-3, with D unclear. The V end lost 1 base, the J end lost 0 bases, and 4 bases lay between the germline ends. Germline loops: CDR1 KGHPV, CDR2 FQNQEV (reference sequence). The CDR3 length is 14 residues. The sequenced part of the CDR3 DNA is TGTGCCAGCAGTCTGTTGGATTCTGGAAATACGCTCTAT. Translation: CASSLLDSGNTLY. The whole CDR3 sequence is CASSLLDSGNTLYF.

By share, this clone counts as medium-sized. Germline and genes: mouse. The sequence runs out 1 residue before the end of the CDR3; the remainder is reconstructed from the germline J gene. The rearrangement joins TRBV17 to TRBJ2-2; 8 bases are a match to TRBD1. This CDR3 has 15 amino acids. J was trimmed by 4 bases and V by 2 bases; bases with no gene match: 3. Germline CDR1 MNHDT, CDR2 YYDKIL. CDR3 bases read: TGTGCTAGCAGTAGACAGGGGGCGGGCACCGGGCAGCTCTAC. It specifies CASSRQGAGTGQLY. The full CDR3 is CASSRQGAGTGQLYF.